The next 4 T cell receptor beta chains were all read from a single sample in a study of cytomegalovirus exposure and HLA in healthy donors. The PCR used 60 Vbeta and 13 Jbeta primers. The repertoire was sequenced with immunoSEQ multiplex PCR; TCRdb's copy has only in-frame clones and lacks some. Among some 200,000 clones listed, around 83% were seen once. Sequencing was performed on PBMCs. All receptors derive from a girl aged 5-17 years in good health and CMV-seronegative.

The chain has TRBV5-1 and TRBJ2-5, with 8 bases aligning to TRBD1. The CDR3 runs to 15 residues. V lost 3 bases to trimming and J lost 2 bases; unmatched junction nucleotides: 6. Germline-derived CDR1 and CDR2 are SGHRS and YFSETQ. The CDR3 sequence: CASSSRTGNQETQYF. CDR3 nucleotides: TGCGCCAGCAGCTCGCGGACAGGGAATCAAGAGACCCAGTACTTC. The full variable domain, completed using reference TRBV5-1 and TRBJ2-5, is KAGVTQTPRYLIKTRGQQVTLSCSPISGHRSVSWYQQTPGQGLQFLFEYFSETQRNKGNFPGRFSGRQFSNSRSEMNVSTLELGDSALYLCASSSRTGNQETQYFGPGTRLLVL.

The rearrangement links TRBV5-1 to TRBJ1-1; D might be TRBD1 (6 bases). The V and J ends lost 4 bases and 0 bases respectively, with 10 bases between them. Germline CDR1 is SGHRS and CDR2 is YFSETQ. The CDR3 covers 14 residues. The CDR3 sequence: CASSVDSMNTEAFF. In DNA, the CDR3 is TGCGCCAGCAGCGTGGACAGCATGAACACTGAAGCTTTCTTT.

The genes are TRBV30 and TRBJ1-4; 7 nucleotides match TRBD1. Germline V gene data show CDR1 as GTSNPN and CDR2 as SVGIG (reference sequence). V shed 7 bases and J 2 bases; nucleotides not matched to a gene: 16. This CDR3 is 17 amino acids long. CDR3: CASDRQGSVLTNEKLFF. CDR3 sequence (DNA): TGTGCCTCCGACAGACAGGGCTCGGTTTTGACTAATGAAAAACTGTTTTTT.

This clone has a single count. The rearrangement uses TRBV29-1 and TRBJ1-2; tentative D call: TRBD1 (5 bases). Trimming removed 7 bases at V and 3 bases at J, with 15 bases between. The CDR3 contains 13 residues. Looked up from germline, CDR1 is SQVTM and CDR2 is ANQGSEA. The CDR3 DNA reads as TGCAGCGCCCCAGGGTCTAGGGACTATGGCTACACCTTC. Its translation: CSAPGSRDYGYTF. The variable domain in full, completed from reference TRBV29-1 and TRBJ1-2, reads SAVISQKPSRDICQRGTSLTIQCQVDSQVTMMFWYRQQPGQSLTLIATANQGSEATYESGFVIDKFPISRPNLTFSTLTVSNMSPEDSSIYLCSAPGSRDYGYTFGSGTRLTVV.